This passage covers 25 T cell receptor beta chains from one sample sequenced in a study of early T cells in non-severe SARS-CoV-2 infection (dated by TCRdb to 2020 to 2022). The library was produced with 5' RACE. Sequencing was carried out with a NextSeq 500. Using fastp at Q25 and MiXCR, TCRdb reprocessed the public reads and kept productive beta chains. Rows are unified per CDR3 protein, each entry keeping the most common DNA and genes. The sample includes more than 45,000 distinct CDR3 sequences, with over 5% observed a single time. The ten largest clones add up to approximately 6.3% of the sample. The source material was whole blood. The receptors were sampled from an adult who was a healthcare worker with PCR-confirmed SARS-CoV-2 infection or an uninfected control (not recorded which).

This clonotype has ten or more counts. The chain uses TRBV5-1 and TRBJ2-3; D is uncertain. The germline CDR1 and CDR2 sequences are SGHRS and YFSETQ. The CDR3 loop spans 16 amino acids. With 0 bases removed from V and 4 bases from J, the gap between germline ends came to 15 bases. The CDR3 loop reads CASSLAGHAGPDTQYF. The CDR3 DNA follows: TGCGCCAGCAGCTTGGCCGGTCACGCAGGTCCAGATACGCAGTATTTT.

To note about this clonotype: A much larger clonotype is one base distant, so this may be a read error. The V gene is TRBV11-3, the J gene TRBJ1-1; a possible D gene is TRBD1 (6 bases). Trimming pared 5 bases from V and 1 base from J, leaving 8 bases between. Germline V gives CDR1 SGHNT, CDR2 YENEEA. The CDR3 loop spans 13 amino acids. The CDR3 is CASSQGQNTEAFF. The CDR3 region has the DNA TGTGCCAGCAGCCAGGGACAGAACACTGAAGCTTTCTTT.

This clonotype was found many times. The chain uses TRBV6-2 or TRBV6-3 and TRBJ2-7, with D hard to call. V gave up 8 bases and J gave up 7 bases, with 12 bases separating them. Germline-derived CDR1 and CDR2 are MNHEY and SVGEGT. The CDR3 totals 11 residues. The CDR3: CASSNGMEQYF. DNA for the CDR3: TGTGCCAGCTCCAACGGAATGGAGCAGTACTTC.

This clonotype was seen ten or more times. This chain uses TRBV7-6 with TRBJ2-2; TRBD1 agrees at 9 bases. This CDR3 region has 17 residues. The ends lost 2 bases at V and 6 bases at J; junction bases unmatched: 10. Germline V gene data show CDR1 as SGHVS and CDR2 as FNYEAQ. The CDR3 DNA reads as TGTGCCAGCAGCTTAAGGCCCTGGACAGGGGTTCCCGGGGAGCTGTTTTTT. The encoded protein is CASSLRPWTGVPGELFF.

This clonotype was seen more than once but under ten times. The V and J genes are TRBV7-2 and TRBJ1-2, with 8 bases that match TRBD1. The V and J ends lost 4 bases and 4 bases, in that order; junction bases with no gene match: 5. This CDR3 is 14 amino acids long. Germline V lookup: CDR1 SGHTA, CDR2 FQGNSA. The chain's CDR3 is CASSSRDRSYGYTF. The CDR3 nucleotides read TGTGCCAGCAGCTCCCGGGACAGGAGCTATGGCTACACCTTC. The variable domain in full, with the rest retrieved from reference TRBV7-2 and TRBJ1-2, is GAGVSQSPSNKVTEKGKDVELRCDPISGHTALYWYRQSLGQGLEFLIYFQGNSAPDKSGLPSDRFSAERTGGSVSTLTIQRTQQEDSAVYLCASSSRDRSYGYTFGSGTRLTVV.

Many counts were recorded for this clonotype. The J gene is TRBJ1-1, the V gene TRBV20-1, with 8 bases identical to TRBD1. CDR3 length: 15 amino acids. CDR1 and CDR2 from the germline V gene are DFQATT and SNEGSKA (reference sequence). V was clipped by 3 bases and J by 8 bases; unmatched bases: 14. Written as DNA, the CDR3 is TGCAGTGCTAGGCCCCCGGGACAGGTATTGGGCGAAGCTTTCTTT. Translated: CSARPPGQVLGEAFF.

This clonotype has a count of ten or more. This chain links TRBV28 with TRBJ2-7; D is unclear. Germline-derived CDR1 and CDR2 are MDHEN and SYDVKM. This CDR3 has 14 amino acids. V lost 1 base to trimming and J lost 4 bases, with 11 bases between them. The chain's CDR3 is CASSLLGVGYEQYF. The CDR3 bases are TGTGCCAGCAGTTTATTGGGTGTCGGGTACGAGCAGTACTTC.

This clonotype was recorded many times. DNA of the CDR3: TGCGCCAGCAGCCGGACAGGGTACGCGGAAAAACTGTTTTTT. Protein product: CASSRTGYAEKLFF. The rearrangement links TRBV5-1 to TRBJ1-4, with 8 bases that match TRBD1. The CDR3 has 14 residues. Germline V gives CDR1 SGHRS, CDR2 YFSETQ. The ends lost 4 bases at V and 8 bases at J; junction bases unmatched: 7.

This clonotype was counted many times. The rearrangement joins TRBV2 to TRBJ1-1; D might be TRBD1 (5 bases). The CDR3 runs to 14 residues. Per the germline V gene, CDR1 is SNHLY and CDR2 is FYNNEI. The V gene lost 10 bases and the J gene lost 1 base, with 16 bases spanning the gap. The CDR3 loop reads CATYPRGGNTEAFF. CDR3 nucleotide sequence: TGTGCCACCTATCCTCGGGGGGGGAACACTGAAGCTTTCTTT.

Many counts were recorded for this clonotype. The rearrangement links TRBV11-3 to TRBJ2-3; no definite D call. Trimming removed 0 bases from V and 3 bases from J, with 1 base in between. CDR1 is SGHNT, CDR2 YENEEA, per germline. This CDR3 is built from 12 residues. The chain's CDR3 is CASSLDTDTQYF. The CDR3 DNA is TGTGCCAGCAGCTTAGATACAGATACGCAGTATTTT.

The genes are TRBV10-2 and TRBJ2-3; D is possibly TRBD1 (7 bases). Germline V gene data show CDR1 as WSHSY and CDR2 as SAAADI. CDR3 length: 16 amino acids. V was cut by 0 bases and J by 5 bases, with 15 bases left in between. CDR3 residues: CASSESGGGVGDTQYF. The CDR3 bases are TGCGCCAGCAGTGAGTCCGGAGGGGGCGTCGGAGATACGCAGTATTTT.

The rearrangement joins TRBV27 to TRBJ2-7; D is ambiguous. V shed 8 bases and J shed 0 bases, with 17 bases lying between them. The germline V gene encodes CDR1 MNHEY and CDR2 SMNVEV (reference sequence). This CDR3 is built from 15 residues. In DNA form, the CDR3 reads TGTGCCAGCCAACCGTTGGCTGGTAGCTCCTACGAGCAGTACTTC. Encoded protein: CASQPLAGSSYEQYF.

The chain carries TRBV20-1 and TRBJ2-1; D is uncertain. The germline gives CDR1 DFQATT, CDR2 SNEGSKA (reference sequence). CDR3 length equals 13 residues. V lost 7 bases to trimming and J lost 7 bases, with 17 bases between them. The CDR3 DNA follows: TGCAGTGTCTCGGATGTGCAGTTGAATGAGCAGTTCTTC. Residues: CSVSDVQLNEQFF.

This clonotype was detected many times. The chain couples TRBV18 to TRBJ2-7; the D gene is possibly TRBD2 (5 bases). Germline values: CDR1 KGHSH, CDR2 LQKENI. Trimming pared 5 bases from V and 2 bases from J, leaving 7 bases between. The CDR3 sequence is 12 residues long. The CDR3 DNA follows: TGTGCCAGCTCATCCGGGACCTACGAGCAGTACTTC. Its protein product is CASSSGTYEQYF.

V and J are TRBV5-1 and TRBJ1-3, with unresolved D. Germline CDR1 is SGHRS and CDR2 is YFSETQ. This CDR3 comprises 14 residues. V dropped 0 bases and J dropped 0 bases, with 4 bases sitting between them. The CDR3 bases are TGCGCCAGCAGCTTGGATGTCTCTGGAAACACCATATATTTT. This sequence encodes CASSLDVSGNTIYF.

This clonotype showed up just a few times. This chain connects TRBV11-3 to TRBJ2-6, with D uncertain. V was shortened by 5 bases and J by 4 bases, with 18 bases between the two germline ends. The V gene's germline CDR1 is SGHNT and CDR2 YENEEA. The CDR3 sequence is 17 residues long. DNA for the CDR3: TGTGCCAGCAGCGCTCCGTCAGTACCCCCGGGGGCCAACGTCCTGACTTTC. Its translation is CASSAPSVPPGANVLTF.

This clonotype was counted ten times or more. The V and J genes are TRBV27 and TRBJ2-1; 8 bases agree with TRBD2. Per germline, CDR1 MNHEY and CDR2 SMNVEV (reference sequence). The CDR3 consists of 16 residues. Germline trimming cut 0 bases from V and 5 bases from J; bases unmatched to any gene: 6. CDR3 sequence: CASSLSYGTRNNEQFF. As DNA, the CDR3 is TGTGCCAGCAGTTTATCCTATGGGACTAGGAACAATGAGCAGTTCTTC.

V is TRBV7-2 and J is TRBJ2-7, with 10 bases lining up with TRBD2. V trimming: 5 bases; J trimming: 3 bases; junction bases outside the gene matches: 4. Germline V CDR1 and CDR2: SGHTA, FQGNSA. There are 14 residues in the CDR3. CDR3 loop: CASSLSGRVYEQYF. Here the CDR3 DNA reads TGTGCCAGCAGCCTCAGCGGGAGGGTCTACGAGCAGTACTTC.

This clonotype has a handful of counts. J is TRBJ2-3 and V is TRBV7-2; possibly TRBD1 or TRBD2 for D (6 bases each). The CDR3 is 16 amino acids. Trimming removed 5 bases from V and 8 bases from J, with 23 bases in between. Germline V gene lookup returns CDR1 SGHTA and CDR2 FQGNSA. The CDR3 nucleotides are TGTGCCAGCAGCCCCTCCGGGGGCGGGGCCCGGGGTACGCAGTATTTT. Protein: CASSPSGGGARGTQYF.

The sample holds many counts of this clonotype. V is TRBV27 and J is TRBJ1-1, with 8 positions matching TRBD1. The CDR3 consists of 12 residues. CDR1 MNHEY and CDR2 SMNVEV come from the germline V gene (reference sequence). After removal of 6 bases from V and 11 bases from J, the junction contained 8 bases not matched to a gene. CDR3 DNA: TGTGCCAGCAGCAACGGACAGGGTAGTGCTTTCTTT. As protein: CASSNGQGSAFF.

In its sample, this clonotype was seen many times. For the CDR3, the DNA is TGCAGTGCCCCGGACAGGCTAGGGACCCAGTACTTC. Amino acids: CSAPDRLGTQYF. The chain employs TRBV20-1 and TRBJ2-5; 7 positions match TRBD1. The germline V gene encodes CDR1 DFQATT and CDR2 SNEGSKA (reference sequence). The CDR3 is 12 residues long. V lost 6 bases to trimming and J lost 7 bases; unmatched junction nucleotides: 8.

The rearrangement links TRBV20-1 to TRBJ1-5, with 8 bases lining up with TRBD1. Germline V gene data show CDR1 as DFQATT and CDR2 as SNEGSKA (reference sequence). Trimming removed 3 bases from V and 3 bases from J; junction bases left unmatched: 4. This CDR3 spans 14 amino acids. CDR3 amino acids: CSASQGADNQPQHF. CDR3 nucleotide sequence: TGCAGTGCTAGTCAGGGGGCGGACAATCAGCCCCAGCATTTT.

This clonotype was seen more than once but under ten times. The CDR3 here is CSARWDLGLEQYF. The CDR3, as DNA: TGCAGTGCTAGATGGGACTTGGGGCTCGAGCAGTACTTC. The V call is TRBV20-1, the J call TRBJ2-7; maybe TRBD2 (6 bases). The CDR3 loop spans 13 amino acids. Trimming took off 2 bases at V and 6 bases at J, with 14 bases between the two ends. Germline V gene lookup returns CDR1 DFQATT and CDR2 SNEGSKA (reference sequence).

The chain carries TRBV10-3 and TRBJ2-2; no definite D call. The CDR3 is 15 residues long. The germline V gene encodes CDR1 ENHRY and CDR2 SYGVKD. V was trimmed by 3 bases and J by 0 bases, leaving 8 bases between them. CDR3 nucleotide sequence: TGTGCCATCAGTGAAACGCAGCCGAACACCGGGGAGCTGTTTTTT. This gives the protein CAISETQPNTGELFF.

The chain recombines TRBV12-3 or TRBV12-4 with TRBJ2-7, with D perhaps given as TRBD1 or TRBD2 (5 bases each). There are 14 residues in the CDR3. Deletions cut 6 bases from V and 0 bases from J, with 12 bases between. The CDR3 loop is CASSRGDLSYEQYF. In DNA form, the CDR3 reads TGTGCCAGCAGCCGAGGGGACCTCTCCTACGAGCAGTACTTC.